This entry lists 4 T cell receptor beta chains sequenced from one sample in a study of neoadjuvant nivolumab and ipilimumab in lung cancer. Using immunoSEQ multiplex PCR, the repertoire was profiled, and TCRdb retains in-frame clones only, with some absent. The data show 30,000 or so clones, with 92% seen just once and around 2.2% held by the top ten. The sample here was peripheral blood, taken after neoadjuvant nivolumab, alone or with ipilimumab, at or shortly before surgery. These TCRs come from an adult with non-small cell lung cancer.

The CDR3 DNA follows: TGTGCCAGCAGCCCCACCGGGACAGAGAACACCGGGGAGCTGTTTTTT. Translated: CASSPTGTENTGELFF. The rearrangement uses TRBV7-9 and TRBJ2-2, with 7 bases fitting TRBD1. The J segment lost 1 base and the V segment lost 5 bases, leaving 7 bases of the junction unmatched. The length of the CDR3 is 16 residues. Germline CDR1 and CDR2: SEHNR and FQNEAQ (reference sequence). The variable domain in full, completed from reference TRBV7-9 and TRBJ2-2, reads DTGVSQNPRHKITKRGQNVTFRCDPISEHNRLYWYRQTLGQGPEFLTYFQNEAQLEKSRLLSDRFSAERPKGSFSTLEIQRTEQGDSAMYLCASSPTGTENTGELFFGEGSRLTVL.

This chain uses TRBV5-5 with TRBJ1-3; D ambiguous. The CDR3 is made up of 14 amino acids. CDR1 SGHKS and CDR2 YYEKEE come from the germline V gene (reference sequence). Trimming left V 0 bases short and J 0 bases short, with 4 bases between. CDR3 in amino acids: CASSLDSSGNTIYF. The CDR3 nucleotides are TGTGCCAGCAGCTTGGACAGCTCTGGAAACACCATATATTTT.

The V call is TRBV5-1, the J call TRBJ2-5, with 8 bases lining up with TRBD1. Germline CDR1 and CDR2: SGHRS and YFSETQ. V lost 5 bases and J lost 3; bases outside the gene matches: 9. The CDR3 consists of 15 residues. Here the CDR3 reads CASSSRTGYEETQYF. In nucleotides, the CDR3 is TGCGCCAGCAGTAGTAGGACAGGGTATGAAGAGACCCAGTACTTC.

The CDR3 loop reads CAASGSTYNEQFF. The CDR3 DNA reads as TGTGCCGCAAGTGGGAGCACCTACAATGAGCAGTTCTTC. The rearrangement links TRBV7-9 to TRBJ2-1; D may be TRBD2 (5 bases). CDR3 size: 13 residues. V was cut by 11 bases and J by 2 bases, with 13 bases left in between. Germline CDR1 SEHNR, CDR2 FQNEAQ (reference sequence).